What follows is one T cell receptor beta chain and its context. The target antigen is unknown. Each sample's input was 250 to 300 ng genomic DNA, 38,000 or so genome equivalents. This sample is drawn from a study of T cell clusters in autoimmune cytopenias. Study-level points and caveats: TRB repertoire shifts in secondary cytopenia and chronic lymphocytic leukemia mostly reflected lymphoma, not autoimmunity.

TRB rearrangements were amplified by touch-down multiplex PCR with mixed TRB-A/B primers. For each CDR3 protein, TCRdb gives one entry from its re-call of the multiplex PCR reads, without DNA. This repertoire includes about 7,200 distinct CDR3 sequences. The CDR3 has 15 amino acids. The germline CDR1 and CDR2 sequences are SEHNR and FQNEAQ (reference sequence). These data are also associated with another study on T cell repertoires in aging, cancer and after chemotherapy. That study adds: Donors were grouped into six age bands spanning 30 or younger through 70 or older. Healthy donor repertoires were recorded over several months to years and showed clear clonal overlap. Age-matched healthy donors had significantly more diverse, less clonal blood TCR repertoires than untreated cancer patients.

The chain couples TRBV7-9 to TRBJ2-4; TCRdb lists TRBD1, though no DNA is available to test this call. This receptor was taken from a human donor in good health. Specimen: peripheral blood. The CDR3 reads CASRLGRQGANIQYF.